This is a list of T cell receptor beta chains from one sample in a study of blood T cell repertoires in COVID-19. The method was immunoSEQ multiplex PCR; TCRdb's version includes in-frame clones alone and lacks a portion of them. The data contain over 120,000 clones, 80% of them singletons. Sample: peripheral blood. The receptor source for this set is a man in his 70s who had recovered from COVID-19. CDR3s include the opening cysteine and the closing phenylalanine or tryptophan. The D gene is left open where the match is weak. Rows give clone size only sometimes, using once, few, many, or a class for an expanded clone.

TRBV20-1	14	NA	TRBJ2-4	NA	CSASTGSAKNIQYF	TGCAGTGCTAGTACGGGATCCGCCAAAAACATTCAGTACTTC
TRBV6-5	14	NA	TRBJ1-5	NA	CASSYAGGGQPQHF	TGTGCCAGCAGTTACGCAGGCGGGGGTCAGCCCCAGCATTTT
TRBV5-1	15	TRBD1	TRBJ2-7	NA	CASSQTGVYAYEQYF	TGCGCCAGCAGTCAGACAGGGGTATATGCCTACGAGCAGTACTTC
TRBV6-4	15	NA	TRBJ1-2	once	CASSLTGQADYGYTF	TGTGCCAGCAGTCTTACTGGGCAGGCAGACTATGGCTACACCTTC
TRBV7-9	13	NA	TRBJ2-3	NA	CASKPRSTDTQYF	TGTGCCAGCAAACCCAGGTCCACAGATACGCAGTATTTT
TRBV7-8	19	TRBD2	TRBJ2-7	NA	CASSLGRQGSSGWLYEQYF	TGTGCCAGCAGCTTAGGGCGGCAGGGGTCTAGCGGGTGGCTCTACGAGCAGTACTTC
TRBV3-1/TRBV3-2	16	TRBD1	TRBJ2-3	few	CASSSNSRGQADTQYF	TGTGCCAGCAGCTCCAACTCCAGGGGGCAGGCAGATACGCAGTATTTT
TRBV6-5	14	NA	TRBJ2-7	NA	CASRSLWSSYEQYF	TGTGCCAGCAGATCCCTTTGGAGCTCCTACGAGCAGTACTTC
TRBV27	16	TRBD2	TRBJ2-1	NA	CASSSWTSGRTSEQFF	TGTGCCAGCAGTTCCTGGACTAGCGGGAGAACGAGTGAGCAGTTCTTC
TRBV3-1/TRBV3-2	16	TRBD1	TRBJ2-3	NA	CASSHGTGGLADTQYF	TGTGCCAGCAGCCACGGGACAGGGGGGCTGGCCGATACGCAGTATTTT
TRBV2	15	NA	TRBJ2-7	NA	CASGRQNYPRYEQYF	TGTGCCAGCGGCCGACAGAACTACCCTCGGTACGAGCAGTACTTC
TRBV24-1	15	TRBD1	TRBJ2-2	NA	CATNSGTGSGGELFF	TGTGCCACCAATTCCGGGACAGGGTCCGGCGGGGAGCTGTTTTTT